This note documents a single TCR beta chain sequence. The target antigen is unknown. This entry comes from a study of T cell responses to AZD1222 COVID-19 vaccine. General observations from the study: Just a handful of AZD1222 recipients tested seropositive at baseline.

Sequenced by immunoSEQ multiplex PCR; TCRdb stores in-frame clones only, minus some. The profile shows about 120,000 clones, roughly nine tenths of them singletons. CDR3 length: 14 residues. V lost 6 bases and J lost 6, with 14 bases in between. Germline CDR1 and CDR2: SEHNR and FQNEAQ (reference sequence). This receptor was taken from an adult in good health. Sequencing was performed on peripheral blood, taken on day 0 of AZD1222 vaccination. The rearrangement links TRBV7-9 to TRBJ2-2, with D possibly TRBD2 on 5 matching bases. The CDR3 region is CASRRNGESGELFF. CDR3 nucleotide sequence: TGTGCCAGCAGGCGAAACGGGGAATCCGGGGAGCTGTTTTTT. The full variable domain, with the rest looked up from reference TRBV7-9 and TRBJ2-2, is DTGVSQNPRHKITKRGQNVTFRCDPISEHNRLYWYRQTLGQGPEFLTYFQNEAQLEKSRLLSDRFSAERPKGSFSTLEIQRTEQGDSAMYLCASRRNGESGELFFGEGSRLTVL.